Listed below are T cell receptor beta chains from one sample, sequenced in a study of CXCR3-negative and CXCR3-positive naive CD8 T cells. TCRdb processed the 5' RACE reads again and assigns one entry to each CDR3 protein, with no DNA. Recorded for this sample: 30,000 to 40,000 distinct CDR3 sequences. Sequencing input: memory CD8+ T cells from blood. The receptors originated from a human donor in good health. Some clones in this sample may be carry-over from other donors' samples. Each CDR3 is given with its conserved first and last residue. Each record gives: J gene, clone size, V gene, CDR3 protein. Some rows mark clone size as missing; the rest say once, few, many or name a class of expanded clone.

>TRBJ1-1|.|TRBV2
CASTYPGGNTEAFF
>TRBJ2-1|.|TRBV7-6
CAGKEMGVGDEQFF
>TRBJ1-1|.|TRBV4-3
CASSQSYNLNTEAFF
>TRBJ1-2|.|TRBV20-1
CSARDRASNYGYTF
>TRBJ2-1|.|TRBV14
CASSQQRENVYNEQFF
>TRBJ2-7|.|TRBV29-1
CSVLEGGAYEQYF
>TRBJ1-1|.|TRBV29-1
CSVEDGGPEAFF
>TRBJ2-2|.|TRBV6-2/TRBV6-3
CAGGQDETGELFF
>TRBJ2-1|.|TRBV12-3/TRBV12-4
CASRAYNEQFF
>TRBJ1-5|.|TRBV27
CASSFTGGDQPQHF
>TRBJ2-7|.|TRBV28
CASSLTGTAGYEQYF
>TRBJ2-2|.|TRBV24-1
CATGAGNTGELFF
>TRBJ2-7|medium-sized|TRBV7-6
CASRQGQSYEQYF
>TRBJ1-2|.|TRBV7-8
CASSLSSLLGYTF
>TRBJ2-2|.|TRBV9
CASSVGTVFSGELFF
>TRBJ2-7|.|TRBV6-2/TRBV6-3
CASSYSLAGPEQYF
>TRBJ2-2|medium-sized|TRBV6-4
CASSELAGSTGELFF
>TRBJ2-7|.|TRBV20-1
CSARRGRDSSYEQYF
>TRBJ2-1|.|TRBV7-3
CASSLSVGGLAGEGEQFF
>TRBJ2-7|.|TRBV9
CASSVEGGGAYEQYF